This T cell receptor (beta chain) was sequenced for a study of control samples from healthy donors and cancer patients (dated by TCRdb to the early 2020s). Of note for this clone: No cognate antigen has been identified for it. No per-base quality is available; no much larger clone lies one base away.

Library generation was performed with the immunoSEQ multiplex PCR assay. In its TCRdb copy, this immuneACCESS table keeps in-frame sequences only and misses some clones. Where compared with another copy, unresolved V genes explain less than half of these, and the others have no known cause. In this sample the table shows around 58,000 clones, more than 95% of which occur a single time. The leading ten clones occupy approximately 1.1% of the sample. The CDR3 spans 12 residues, from the cysteine through the phenylalanine. The DNA shown is the 36-base CDR3, in frame from base 1. Deletion took 5 bases off V and 3 bases off J, with a span of 7 bases between the germline ends. CDR1 is given as MDHEN and CDR2 as SYDVKM, both from the germline V gene.

Sequencing was carried out using blood. The source of this sequence is a woman younger than 35 in good health. The sequence links TRBV28 to TRBJ1-2, with a weak D call of TRBD1 (6 bases match). The nucleotide sequence is TGTGCCAGCAGTCGGACAGACTATGGCTACACCTTC. The translation is CASSRTDYGYTF.